The 2 T cell receptor beta chains given below trace back to one sample, sequenced in a study of sequential checkpoint blockade in melanoma. Sequenced by immunoSEQ multiplex PCR; TCRdb stores in-frame clones only, minus some. Of roughly 4,000 clones listed, less than 20% were seen once; the top ten hold 20% to 30%. The treatment was: randomized to nivolumab then ipilimumab (arm A) or the reverse (arm B). The starting material was tumor tissue (inferred from file names), obtained from a patient given nivolumab and ipilimumab in sequence. Receptors were obtained from a human donor with melanoma.

This clone was seen more than once but under ten times. The rearrangement joins TRBV19 to TRBJ2-7; tentatively, D is TRBD1 (6 bases). The CDR3 is 12 residues long. The germline V gene has CDR1 LNHDA and CDR2 SQIVND (reference sequence). Trimming left V 8 bases short and J 7 bases short, with 15 bases between. The chain's CDR3 is CASGPGAEEQYF. The CDR3 DNA reads TGTGCCAGTGGACCAGGGGCGGAGGAGCAGTACTTC.

In this sample, this clone turned up many times. The chain links TRBV11-3 to TRBJ1-6; possibly TRBD1 for D (6 bases). This CDR3 is 20 amino acids long. Germline V gene lookup returns CDR1 SGHNT and CDR2 YENEEA. V dropped 2 bases and J dropped 0 bases, with 20 bases sitting between them. The CDR3 protein is CASSLLPGTQFSSYNSPLHF. CDR3 bases: TGTGCCAGCAGCTTACTACCCGGGACACAGTTTAGCTCCTATAATTCACCCCTCCACTTT.